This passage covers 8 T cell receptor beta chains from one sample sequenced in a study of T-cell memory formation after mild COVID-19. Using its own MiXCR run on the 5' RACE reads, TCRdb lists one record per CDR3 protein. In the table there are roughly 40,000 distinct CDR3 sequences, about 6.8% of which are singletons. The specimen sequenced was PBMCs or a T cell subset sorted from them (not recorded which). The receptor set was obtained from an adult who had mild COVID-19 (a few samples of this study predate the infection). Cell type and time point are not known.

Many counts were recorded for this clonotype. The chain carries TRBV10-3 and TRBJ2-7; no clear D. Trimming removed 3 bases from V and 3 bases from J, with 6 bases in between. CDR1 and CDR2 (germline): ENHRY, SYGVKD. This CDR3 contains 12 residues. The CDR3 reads CAISDTSYEQYF. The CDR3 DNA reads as TGTGCCATCAGTGATACGAGCTACGAGCAGTACTTC.

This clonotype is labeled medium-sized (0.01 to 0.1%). CDR3 DNA: TGCGCCAGCAGCTTGGGACAACCTGGACCCAACGTCCTGACTTTC. Amino acid sequence: CASSLGQPGPNVLTF. The chain recombines TRBV5-1 with TRBJ2-6; no definite D call. This CDR3 is 15 amino acids long. The V end lost 0 bases, the J end lost 8 bases, and 12 bases lay between the germline ends. The germline CDR1 and CDR2 sequences are SGHRS and YFSETQ.

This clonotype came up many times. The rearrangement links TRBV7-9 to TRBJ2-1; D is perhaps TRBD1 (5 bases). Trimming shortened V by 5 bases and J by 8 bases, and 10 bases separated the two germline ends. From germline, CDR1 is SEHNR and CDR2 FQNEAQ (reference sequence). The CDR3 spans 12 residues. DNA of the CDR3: TGTGCCAGCAGCACCGACAGTCATGAGCAGTTCTTC. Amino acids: CASSTDSHEQFF.

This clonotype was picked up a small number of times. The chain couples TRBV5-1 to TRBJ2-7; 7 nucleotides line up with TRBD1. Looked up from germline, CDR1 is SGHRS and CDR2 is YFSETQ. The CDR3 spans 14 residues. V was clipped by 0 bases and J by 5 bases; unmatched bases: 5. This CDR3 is CASSLETGRDEQYF. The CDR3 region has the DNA TGCGCCAGCAGCTTGGAGACAGGGCGCGACGAGCAGTACTTC.

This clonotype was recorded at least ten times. The CDR3 spells CASSVATSGGRTDTQYF. In nucleotides, the CDR3 is TGTGCCAGCAGCGTTGCGACTAGCGGGGGGCGCACAGATACGCAGTATTTT. J is TRBJ2-3 and V is TRBV9; 13 nucleotides line up with TRBD2. The CDR3 loop spans 17 amino acids. CDR1 and CDR2 (germline): SGDLS, YYNGEE. V dropped 2 bases and J dropped 1; count of bases not matched to a gene: 4. Using reference TRBV9 and TRBJ2-3 for the parts outside the CDR3, the full variable domain is DSGVTQTPKHLITATGQRVTLRCSPRSGDLSVYWYQQSLDQGLQFLIQYYNGEERAKGNILERFSAQQFPDLHSELNLSSLELGDSALYFCASSVATSGGRTDTQYFGPGTRLTVL.

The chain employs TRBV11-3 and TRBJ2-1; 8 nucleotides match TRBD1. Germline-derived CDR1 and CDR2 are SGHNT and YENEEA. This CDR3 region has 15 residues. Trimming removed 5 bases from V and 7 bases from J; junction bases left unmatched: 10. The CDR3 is CASSPTGGKQNEQFF. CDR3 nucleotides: TGTGCCAGCAGCCCTACAGGGGGGAAACAAAATGAGCAGTTCTTC.

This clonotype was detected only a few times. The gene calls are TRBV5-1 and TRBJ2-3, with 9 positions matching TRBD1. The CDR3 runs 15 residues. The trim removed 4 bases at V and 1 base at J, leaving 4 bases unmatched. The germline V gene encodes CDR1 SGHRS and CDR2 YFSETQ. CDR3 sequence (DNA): TGCGCCAGCAGCCCGGACAGGGGTGGCACAGATACGCAGTATTTT. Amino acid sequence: CASSPDRGGTDTQYF.

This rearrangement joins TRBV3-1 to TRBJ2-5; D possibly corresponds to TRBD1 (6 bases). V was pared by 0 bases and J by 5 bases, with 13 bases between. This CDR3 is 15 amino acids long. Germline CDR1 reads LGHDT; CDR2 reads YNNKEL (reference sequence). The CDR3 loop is CASSQDPGVRETQYF. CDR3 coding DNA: TGTGCCAGCAGCCAAGATCCAGGGGTGAGGGAGACCCAGTACTTC.